This T cell receptor beta chain is from a study of T cells in Graves' hyperthyroidism and ophthalmopathy. Overall study: Staff took peripheral blood when the initial diagnosis was made, before any treatment began.

Across 18 months, stable Graves' hyperthyroidism was marked by no progression to ophthalmopathy. Exclusion of a patient resulted from uncontrolled infection, other autoimmune disease, pregnancy or lactation. The CDR3 spans 14 residues. Trimming shortened V by 0 bases and J by 3 bases, and 7 bases separated the two germline ends. The germline CDR1 and CDR2 sequences are SGHRS and YFSETQ. Overall study results and limits: Blood also carried most thyroid clonotypes expanded above 0.001.

TCR beta CDR3 sequences were amplified from RNA transcripts. A set of HTBI primers served as the primers for a first-round RT-PCR of the TCR CDR3. TCRdb reanalysed the multiplex PCR reads using MiXCR and keeps one entry per CDR3 protein. Among about 300,000 distinct CDR3 sequences, roughly 15% were seen once, and the ten largest hold around a third. This clonotype was seen more than once but under ten times. Its antigen is unidentified. The rearrangement joins TRBV5-1 to TRBJ2-4; possibly TRBD2 for D (6 bases). The clonotype comes from a man aged 25-45 years with Graves' hyperthyroidism. Sequenced input: blood. CDR3 residues: CASSLGRDKNIQYF. DNA for the CDR3: TGCGCCAGCAGCTTGGGGAGGGACAAAAACATTCAGTACTTC.